This T cell receptor (beta chain) was documented in a study of T-cell reconstitution after alpha-beta-depleted transplantation in children. This clonotype occurred many times. For TCRbeta, the library was prepared with unique molecular identifiers. TCRdb re-called the PCR reads through MiXCR, storing one row per CDR3 protein. Of about 230,000 distinct CDR3 sequences detected, 9.7% appear once; the ten largest clones hold about 4.9%. The sample here was PBMCs from the stem cell graft donor, taken from the stem cell graft. The source is a human donor who donated a stem cell graft to a child with SCID.

The CDR3 loop reads CASRNGSSYRVQYNEQFF. The CDR3 DNA reads TGTGCCAGCAGGAACGGATCATCCTACAGGGTTCAGTACAATGAGCAGTTCTTC. The rearrangement joins TRBV7-2 to TRBJ2-1, with a weak D call TRBD1 (6 bases). The CDR3 is 18 residues long. The germline V gene encodes CDR1 SGHTA and CDR2 FQGNSA. Trimming shortened V by 6 bases and J by 4 bases, and 25 bases separated the two germline ends.